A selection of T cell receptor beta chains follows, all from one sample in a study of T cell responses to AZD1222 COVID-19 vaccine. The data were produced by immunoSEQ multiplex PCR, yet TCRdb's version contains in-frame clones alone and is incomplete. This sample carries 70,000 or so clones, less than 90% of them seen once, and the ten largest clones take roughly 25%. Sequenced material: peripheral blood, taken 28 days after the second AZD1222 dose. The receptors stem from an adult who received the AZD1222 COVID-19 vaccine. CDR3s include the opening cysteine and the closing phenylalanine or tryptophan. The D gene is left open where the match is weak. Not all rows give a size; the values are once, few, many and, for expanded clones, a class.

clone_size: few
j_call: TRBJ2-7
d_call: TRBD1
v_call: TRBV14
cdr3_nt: TGTGCCAGCAGCCTATTCGGACAGGGGACGCACGAGCAGTACTTC
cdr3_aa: CASSLFGQGTHEQYF

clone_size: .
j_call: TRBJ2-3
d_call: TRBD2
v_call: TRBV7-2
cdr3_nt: TGTGCCAGCAGCTTTGCGACTAGCGGGATGGGTGATACGCAGTATTTT
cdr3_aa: CASSFATSGMGDTQYF

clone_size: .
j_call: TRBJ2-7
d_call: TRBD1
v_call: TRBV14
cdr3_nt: TGTGCCAGCAGCTTACACTCCGGGACAGGGGTCGAGCAGTACTTC
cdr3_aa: CASSLHSGTGVEQYF

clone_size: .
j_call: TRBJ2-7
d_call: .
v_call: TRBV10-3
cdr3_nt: TGTGCCATCAGTGTGATTGCCTACGAGCAGTACTTC
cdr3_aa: CAISVIAYEQYF

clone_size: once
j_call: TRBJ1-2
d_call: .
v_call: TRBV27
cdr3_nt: TGTGCCAGCAGTCCCAACCCAAAGGGCCCCTATGGCTACACCTTC
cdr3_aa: CASSPNPKGPYGYTF

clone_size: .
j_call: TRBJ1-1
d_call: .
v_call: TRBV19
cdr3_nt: TGTGCCAGTAGTTTTGGCCTTACGAACACTGAAGCTTTCTTT
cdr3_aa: CASSFGLTNTEAFF

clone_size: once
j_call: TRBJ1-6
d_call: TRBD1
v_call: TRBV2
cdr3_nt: TGTGCCAGCCGGCTTCAACGGACAGGTCTGTCGCCCCTCCACTTT
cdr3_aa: CASRLQRTGLSPLHF

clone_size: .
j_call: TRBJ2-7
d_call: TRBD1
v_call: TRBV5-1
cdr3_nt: TGCGCCAGCAGCTCAGGACAGGGGAGCTCCTACGAGCAGTACTTC
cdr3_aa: CASSSGQGSSYEQYF

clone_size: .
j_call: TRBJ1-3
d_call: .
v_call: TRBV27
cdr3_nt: TGTGCCAGCAGTTTCCTCCCGCACCGGGGAAACACCATATATTTT
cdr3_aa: CASSFLPHRGNTIYF

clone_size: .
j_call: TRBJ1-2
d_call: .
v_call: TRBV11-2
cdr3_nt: TGTGCCAGCAGTCCGGACAACGGACCCTATGGCTACACCTTC
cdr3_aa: CASSPDNGPYGYTF

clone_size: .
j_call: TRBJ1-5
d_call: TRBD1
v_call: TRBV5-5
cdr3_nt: TGTGCCAGCAGCTTGCGGACAGGGTCGGGTCAGCCCCAGCATTTT
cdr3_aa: CASSLRTGSGQPQHF

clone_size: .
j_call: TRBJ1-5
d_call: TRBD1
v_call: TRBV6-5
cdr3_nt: TGTGCCAGCAGTTACGGGACAGGGGATCAGCCCCAGCATTTT
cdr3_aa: CASSYGTGDQPQHF

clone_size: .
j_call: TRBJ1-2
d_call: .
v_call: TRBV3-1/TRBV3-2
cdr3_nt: TGTGCCAGCAGCCAAGTAAAGGGAGGGAAAGCTAACTATGGCTACACCTTC
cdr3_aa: CASSQVKGGKANYGYTF

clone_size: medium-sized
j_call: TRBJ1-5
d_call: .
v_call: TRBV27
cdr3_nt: TGTGCCAGCAGTTTATTTGGGGGAGGGTTCAGCAATCAGCCCCAGCATTTT
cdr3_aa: CASSLFGGGFSNQPQHF

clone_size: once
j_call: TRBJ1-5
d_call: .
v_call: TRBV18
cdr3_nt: TGTGCCAGCTCACTCCAGGCACAGAATCAGCCCCAGCATTTT
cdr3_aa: CASSLQAQNQPQHF

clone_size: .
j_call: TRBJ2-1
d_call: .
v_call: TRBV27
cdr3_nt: TGTGCCAGCAGTTCCACAAAATTCCTGAGTGAGCAGTTCTTC
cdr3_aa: CASSSTKFLSEQFF

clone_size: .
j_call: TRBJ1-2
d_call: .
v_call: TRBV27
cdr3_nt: TGTGCCAGCAGCCCATTCTTCTCCGGGGCAGCCCGTCTTGGCTACACCTTC
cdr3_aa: CASSPFFSGAARLGYTF

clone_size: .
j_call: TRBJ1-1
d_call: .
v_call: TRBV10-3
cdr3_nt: TGTGCCATCAGTGAAAAAGGGTTGAACACTGAAGCTTTCTTT
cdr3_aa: CAISEKGLNTEAFF

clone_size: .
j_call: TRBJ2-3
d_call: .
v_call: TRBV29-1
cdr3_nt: TGCAGCGCCCGGGGCACAGATACGCAGTATTTT
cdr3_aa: CSARGTDTQYF

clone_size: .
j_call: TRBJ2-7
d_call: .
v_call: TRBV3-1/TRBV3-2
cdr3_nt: TGTGCCAGCAGCCAAATTACCCGGCAGAACTCCTACGAGCAGTACTTC
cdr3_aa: CASSQITRQNSYEQYF

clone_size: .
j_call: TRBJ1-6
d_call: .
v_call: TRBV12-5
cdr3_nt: TGTGCTAGTGGTTTGGTACGAAGGGGTTCACCCCTCCACTTT
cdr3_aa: CASGLVRRGSPLHF

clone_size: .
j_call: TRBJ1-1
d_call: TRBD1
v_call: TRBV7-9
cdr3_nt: TGTGCCAGTTTACAGGGGGCGAACACTGAAGCTTTCTTT
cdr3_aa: CASLQGANTEAFF

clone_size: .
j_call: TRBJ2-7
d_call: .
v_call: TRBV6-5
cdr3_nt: TGTGCCAGCATAACAGGAGGATGGGGCGGCGAGCAGTACTTC
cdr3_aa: CASITGGWGGEQYF